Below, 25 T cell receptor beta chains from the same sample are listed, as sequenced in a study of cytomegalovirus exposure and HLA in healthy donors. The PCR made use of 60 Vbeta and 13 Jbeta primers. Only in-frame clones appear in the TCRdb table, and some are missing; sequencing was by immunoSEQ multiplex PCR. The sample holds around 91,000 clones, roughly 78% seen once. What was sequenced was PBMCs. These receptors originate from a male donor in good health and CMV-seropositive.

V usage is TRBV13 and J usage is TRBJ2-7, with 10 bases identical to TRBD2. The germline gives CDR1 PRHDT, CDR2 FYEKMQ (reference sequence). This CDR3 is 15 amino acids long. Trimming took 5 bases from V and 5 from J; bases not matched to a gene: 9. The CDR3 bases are TGTGCCAGCAGCCGATCGGGACTAGCGCGGAACGAGCAGTACTTC. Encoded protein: CASSRSGLARNEQYF.

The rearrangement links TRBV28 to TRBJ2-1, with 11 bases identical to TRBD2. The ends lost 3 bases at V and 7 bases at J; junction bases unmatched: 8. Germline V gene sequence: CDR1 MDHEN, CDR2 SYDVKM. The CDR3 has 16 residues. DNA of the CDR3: TGTGCCAGCAGTTTTCCGGGACTAGCGGAGTTTAATGAGCAGTTCTTC. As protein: CASSFPGLAEFNEQFF.

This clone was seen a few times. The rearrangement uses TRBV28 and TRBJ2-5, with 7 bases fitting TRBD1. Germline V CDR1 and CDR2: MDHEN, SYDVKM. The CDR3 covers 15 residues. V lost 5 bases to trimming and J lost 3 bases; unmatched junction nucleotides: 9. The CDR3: CASSRPGQHKETQYF. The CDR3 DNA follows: TGTGCCAGCAGTCGCCCGGGACAGCACAAAGAGACCCAGTACTTC.

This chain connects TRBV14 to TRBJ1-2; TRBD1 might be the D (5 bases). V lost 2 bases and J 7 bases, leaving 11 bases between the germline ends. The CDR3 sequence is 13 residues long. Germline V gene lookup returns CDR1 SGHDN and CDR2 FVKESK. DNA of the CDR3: TGTGCCAGCAGCCAACGGGGGGAGAGTGGCTACACCTTC. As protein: CASSQRGESGYTF.

The CDR3 sequence: CASTPRRGYNTEAFF. Written as DNA, the CDR3 is TGTGCCAGCACCCCTAGGCGGGGATACAACACTGAAGCTTTCTTT. The genes are TRBV28 and TRBJ1-1, with no clear D. The V end lost 7 bases, the J end lost 2 bases, and 17 bases lay between the germline ends. Germline V gives CDR1 MDHEN, CDR2 SYDVKM. The CDR3 consists of 15 residues.

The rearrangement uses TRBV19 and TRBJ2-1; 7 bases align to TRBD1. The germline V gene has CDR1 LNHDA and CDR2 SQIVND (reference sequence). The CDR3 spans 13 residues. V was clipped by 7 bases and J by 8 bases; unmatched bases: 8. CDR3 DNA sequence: TGTGCCAGTATGGAGACAGGGTTCCATGAGCAGTTCTTC. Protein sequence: CASMETGFHEQFF.

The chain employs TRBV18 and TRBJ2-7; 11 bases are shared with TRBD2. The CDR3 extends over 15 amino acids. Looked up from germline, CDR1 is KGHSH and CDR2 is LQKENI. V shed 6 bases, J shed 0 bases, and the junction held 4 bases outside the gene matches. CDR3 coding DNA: TGTGCCAGCTCCCCGACTAGCGGGAACTCCTACGAGCAGTACTTC. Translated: CASSPTSGNSYEQYF.

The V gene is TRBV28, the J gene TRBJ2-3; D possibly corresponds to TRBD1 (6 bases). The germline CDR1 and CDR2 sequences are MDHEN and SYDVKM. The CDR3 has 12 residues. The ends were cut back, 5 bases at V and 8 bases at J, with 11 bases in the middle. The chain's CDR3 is CASSRGLGTQYF. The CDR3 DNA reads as TGTGCCAGCAGTAGGGGGTTGGGTACGCAGTATTTT.

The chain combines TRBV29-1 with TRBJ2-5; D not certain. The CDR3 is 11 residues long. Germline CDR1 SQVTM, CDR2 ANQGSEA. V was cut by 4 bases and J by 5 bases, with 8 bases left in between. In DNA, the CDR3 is TGCAGCGTTGGTGAAGCGGAGACCCAGTACTTC. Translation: CSVGEAETQYF. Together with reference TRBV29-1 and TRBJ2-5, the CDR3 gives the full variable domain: SAVISQKPSRDICQRGTSLTIQCQVDSQVTMMFWYRQQPGQSLTLIATANQGSEATYESGFVIDKFPISRPNLTFSTLTVSNMSPEDSSIYLCSVGEAETQYFGPGTRLLVL.

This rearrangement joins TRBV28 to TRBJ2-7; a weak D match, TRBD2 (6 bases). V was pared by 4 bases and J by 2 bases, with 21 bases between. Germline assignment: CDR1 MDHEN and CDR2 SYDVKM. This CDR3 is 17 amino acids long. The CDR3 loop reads CASSSIRDSTNTYEQYF. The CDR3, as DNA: TGTGCCAGCAGTTCCATCCGGGACTCAACGAACACCTACGAGCAGTACTTC.

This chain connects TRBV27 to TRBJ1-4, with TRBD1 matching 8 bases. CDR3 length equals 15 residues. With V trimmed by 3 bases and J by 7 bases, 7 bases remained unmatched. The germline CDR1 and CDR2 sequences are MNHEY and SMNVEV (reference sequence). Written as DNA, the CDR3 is TGTGCCAGCAGTTTTTTCGGACAGGGATCTGAAAAACTGTTTTTT. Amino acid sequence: CASSFFGQGSEKLFF.

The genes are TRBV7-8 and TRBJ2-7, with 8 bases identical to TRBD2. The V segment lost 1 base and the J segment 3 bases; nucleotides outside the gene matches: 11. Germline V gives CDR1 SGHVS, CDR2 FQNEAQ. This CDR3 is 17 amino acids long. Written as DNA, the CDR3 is TGTGCCAGCAGCTTAGGGGTCGGGCCTAGCGGGCTCTACGAGCAGTACTTC. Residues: CASSLGVGPSGLYEQYF.

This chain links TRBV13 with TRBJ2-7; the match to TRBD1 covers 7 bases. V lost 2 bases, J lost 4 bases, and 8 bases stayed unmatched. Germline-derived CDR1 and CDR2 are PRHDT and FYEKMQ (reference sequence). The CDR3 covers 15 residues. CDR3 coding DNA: TGTGCCAGCAGCTTATTTGGGACAGCCAAATACGAGCAGTACTTC. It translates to CASSLFGTAKYEQYF.

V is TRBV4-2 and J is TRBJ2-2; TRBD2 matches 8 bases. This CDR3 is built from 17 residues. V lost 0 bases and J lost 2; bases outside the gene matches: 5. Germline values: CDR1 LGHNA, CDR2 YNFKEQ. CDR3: CASSQDKLAANTGELFF. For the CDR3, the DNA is TGTGCCAGCAGCCAAGATAAACTAGCGGCCAACACCGGGGAGCTGTTTTTT.

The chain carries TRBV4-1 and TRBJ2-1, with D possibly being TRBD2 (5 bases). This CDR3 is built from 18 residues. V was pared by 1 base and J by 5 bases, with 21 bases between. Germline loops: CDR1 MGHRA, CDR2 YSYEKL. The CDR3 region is CASSQGSASLRRDNEQFF. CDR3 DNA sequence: TGCGCCAGCAGCCAAGGGTCGGCTAGCTTAAGGAGAGACAATGAGCAGTTCTTC.

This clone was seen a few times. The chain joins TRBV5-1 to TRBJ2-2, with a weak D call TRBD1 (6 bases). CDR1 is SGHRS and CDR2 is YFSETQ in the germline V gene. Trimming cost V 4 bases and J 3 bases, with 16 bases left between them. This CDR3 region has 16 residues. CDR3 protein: CASSPAGAGDTGELFF. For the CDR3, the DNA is TGCGCCAGCAGCCCCGCCGGGGCAGGGGACACCGGGGAGCTGTTTTTT.

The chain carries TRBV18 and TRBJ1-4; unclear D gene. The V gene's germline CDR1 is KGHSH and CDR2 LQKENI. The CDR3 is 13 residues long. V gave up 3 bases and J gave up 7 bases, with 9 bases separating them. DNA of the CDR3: TGTGCCAGCTCACCGGGCAGCCGTGAAAAACTGTTTTTT. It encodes CASSPGSREKLFF.

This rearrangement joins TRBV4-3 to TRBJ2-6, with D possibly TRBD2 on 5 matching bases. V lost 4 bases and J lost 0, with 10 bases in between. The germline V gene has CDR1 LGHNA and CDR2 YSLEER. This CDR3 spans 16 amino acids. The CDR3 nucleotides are TGCGCCAGCAGCCCGCGGGTAGGCTCTGGGGCCAACGTCCTGACTTTC. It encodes CASSPRVGSGANVLTF.

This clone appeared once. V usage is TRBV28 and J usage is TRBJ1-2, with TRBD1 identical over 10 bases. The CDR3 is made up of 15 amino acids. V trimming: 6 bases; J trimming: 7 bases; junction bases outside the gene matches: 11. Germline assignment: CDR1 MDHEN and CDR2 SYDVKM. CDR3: CASSRRQGAVFGYTF. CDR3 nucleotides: TGTGCCAGCAGCCGAAGACAGGGGGCTGTCTTTGGCTACACCTTC.

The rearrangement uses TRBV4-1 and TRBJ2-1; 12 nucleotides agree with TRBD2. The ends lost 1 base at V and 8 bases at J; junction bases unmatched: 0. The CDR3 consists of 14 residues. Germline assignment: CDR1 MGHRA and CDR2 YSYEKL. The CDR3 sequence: CASSQGLAGDEQFF. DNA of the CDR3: TGCGCCAGCAGCCAAGGACTAGCGGGAGATGAGCAGTTCTTC.

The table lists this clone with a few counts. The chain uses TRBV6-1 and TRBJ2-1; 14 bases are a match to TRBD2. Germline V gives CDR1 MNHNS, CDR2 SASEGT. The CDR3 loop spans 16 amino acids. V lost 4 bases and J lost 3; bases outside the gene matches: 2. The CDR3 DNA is TGTGCCAGCAGTGGGGGACTAGCGGGAGTCTACAATGAGCAGTTCTTC. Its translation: CASSGGLAGVYNEQFF.

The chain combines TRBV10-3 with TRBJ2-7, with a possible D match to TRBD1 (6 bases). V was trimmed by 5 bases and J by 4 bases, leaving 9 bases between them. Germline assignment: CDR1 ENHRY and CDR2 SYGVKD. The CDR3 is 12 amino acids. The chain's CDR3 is CAISNDRYEQYF. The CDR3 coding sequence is TGTGCCATCAGTAACGACAGGTACGAGCAGTACTTC.

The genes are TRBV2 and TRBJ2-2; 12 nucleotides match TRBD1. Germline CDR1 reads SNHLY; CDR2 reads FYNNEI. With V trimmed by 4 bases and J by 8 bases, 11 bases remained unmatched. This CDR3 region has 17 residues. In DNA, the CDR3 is TGTGCCAGCAGTGTACTCCCGGGACAGGGGGCGGGAGGGGAGCTGTTTTTT. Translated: CASSVLPGQGAGGELFF.

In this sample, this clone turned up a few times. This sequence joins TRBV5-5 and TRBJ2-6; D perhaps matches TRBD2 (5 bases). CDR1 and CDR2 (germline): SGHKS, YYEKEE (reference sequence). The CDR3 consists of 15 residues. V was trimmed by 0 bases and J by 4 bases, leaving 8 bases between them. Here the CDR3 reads CASSLVGVGANVLTF. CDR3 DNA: TGTGCCAGCAGCTTGGTCGGGGTAGGGGCCAACGTCCTGACTTTC.

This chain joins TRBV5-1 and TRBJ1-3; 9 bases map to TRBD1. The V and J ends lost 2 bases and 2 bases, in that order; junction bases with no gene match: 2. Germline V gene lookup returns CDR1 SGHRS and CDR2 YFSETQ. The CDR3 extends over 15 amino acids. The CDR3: CASSFGQGPGNTIYF. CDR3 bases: TGCGCCAGCAGCTTTGGACAGGGGCCTGGAAACACCATATATTTT.